This T cell receptor (beta chain) was recorded in a study of cytomegalovirus exposure and HLA in healthy donors. About the study: Early on, a data release was issued that held 85 million to 95 million unique TCRs from HLA-typed donors. Whole-study findings and limits: A later analysis, which compared TCR beta chains of equal frequency, found the HLA-associated ones more clonally expanded. Usually a TCR sequence was rare, but some public TCRs were found in many donors.

Healthy individuals who donated bone marrow served as the donors. In the PCR, 60 Vbeta and 13 Jbeta primers were used. Sequencing used immunoSEQ multiplex PCR; TCRdb keeps in-frame clones, though not all of them. This table holds some 190,000 clones, about 80% found once. With respect to this clone: The antigen remains unidentified.

V was pared by 1 base and J by 0 bases, with 10 bases between. Germline CDR1 is MNHNS and CDR2 is SASEGT. The CDR3 extends over 15 amino acids. Sequenced material: PBMCs. The origin of this receptor is a young woman in good health and CMV-seronegative. This chain connects TRBV6-1 to TRBJ2-7, with D perhaps matching TRBD2 (6 bases). This CDR3 is CASSEVGGASYEQYF. The CDR3 DNA sequence: TGTGCCAGCAGTGAAGTAGGAGGGGCCTCCTACGAGCAGTACTTC.